The 31 T cell receptor beta chains in this list originate from one sample, sequenced in a study of CD8+ T cells in alopecia areata. Extracted RNA was reverse transcribed, and the resulting cDNA served as sequencing template. Assay used: immunoSEQ multiplex PCR; TCRdb lists only in-frame clones, some missing. The data contain more than 150,000 clones, 51% of them seen just once; the ten biggest clones take up 10%. Treatment defined: oral pan-JAK inhibitor, 5-10 mg twice daily. The sequences come from CD8+ T cells sorted from blood, collected around week 53, from a patient treated with tofacitinib. All receptors derive from a human donor with alopecia areata.

This clone was seen a few times. The chain joins TRBV29-1 to TRBJ1-1; 8 bases align to TRBD1. Trimming at V came to 4 bases and at J to 4 bases, leaving 5 bases not matched to a gene. Germline loops: CDR1 SQVTM, CDR2 ANQGSEA. The CDR3 is 13 residues long. Written as DNA, the CDR3 is TGCAGCGTTGGCCAGGGGGCTAGCACTGAAGCTTTCTTT. Protein sequence: CSVGQGASTEAFF.

Only a few counts were recorded for this clone. The V call is TRBV7-2, the J call TRBJ1-1; maybe TRBD1 (6 bases). Germline V gene data show CDR1 as SGHTA and CDR2 as FQGNSA. Trimming took 0 bases from V and 1 from J, leaving 9 bases between them. CDR3 length equals 15 residues. CDR3 in amino acids: CASSLARGQNTEAFF. CDR3 DNA: TGTGCCAGCAGCTTAGCGAGGGGACAGAACACTGAAGCTTTCTTT.

This clone came up a few times. The chain combines TRBV6-6 with TRBJ2-7; D tentatively fits TRBD1 or TRBD2 (5 bases each). V was trimmed by 6 bases and J by 5 bases, leaving 14 bases between them. The CDR3 length is 13 residues. Germline CDR1 is MNHNY and CDR2 is SVGAGI (reference sequence). The CDR3 protein is CASSGTAWDEQYF. CDR3 in DNA: TGTGCCAGCAGCGGGACCGCGTGGGACGAGCAGTACTTC.

This clone was counted a few times. The chain combines TRBV27 with TRBJ1-2; no firm D call. Between the trimmed V and J ends, which lost 1 base and 2 bases, there was a span of 14 bases. This CDR3 region has 16 residues. The germline gives CDR1 MNHEY, CDR2 SMNVEV (reference sequence). CDR3 nucleotide sequence: TGTGCCAGCAGTTTATTAGCCCGGGCTACCAACTATGGCTACACCTTC. It is translated as CASSLLARATNYGYTF.

The chain has TRBV2 and TRBJ2-6, with TRBD2 as a possible D gene (6 bases). Germline V gives CDR1 SNHLY, CDR2 FYNNEI. The CDR3 loop spans 16 amino acids. V was trimmed by 8 bases and J by 2 bases, leaving 16 bases between them. The CDR3 sequence is CASEGTLAPGANVLTF. Written as DNA, the CDR3 is TGTGCCAGCGAGGGGACTCTAGCTCCTGGGGCCAACGTCCTGACTTTC.

The V call is TRBV14, the J call TRBJ2-2; D unclear. Trimming took off 1 base at V and 7 bases at J, with 7 bases between the two ends. This CDR3 spans 13 amino acids. Germline CDR1 and CDR2: SGHDN and FVKESK. The CDR3 loop reads CASSQAHGGELFF. In DNA form, the CDR3 reads TGTGCCAGCAGCCAAGCCCACGGCGGGGAGCTGTTTTTT.

This clone was detected only a few times. The same CDR3 is also encoded by other DNA sequences in this sample. The genes are TRBV7-2 and TRBJ2-1; D unclear. The CDR3 is 11 amino acids. From germline, CDR1 is SGHTA and CDR2 FQGNSA. V was pared by 1 base and J by 8 bases, with 3 bases between. Here the CDR3 DNA reads TGTGCCAGCAGCTTAGTTTATGAGCAGTTCTTC. This sequence encodes CASSLVYEQFF.

The V call is TRBV6-1, the J call TRBJ2-7; D gene unclear. CDR3 length equals 16 residues. Trimming took off 2 bases at V and 0 bases at J, with 14 bases between the two ends. From germline, CDR1 is MNHNS and CDR2 SASEGT. This CDR3 reads CASSEIRYSGSYEQYF. For the CDR3, the DNA is TGTGCCAGCAGTGAAATAAGGTATAGTGGCTCCTACGAGCAGTACTTC.

V and J are TRBV2 and TRBJ2-2, with 11 bases identical to TRBD1. There are 18 residues in the CDR3. Looked up from germline, CDR1 is SNHLY and CDR2 is FYNNEI. J gave up 2 bases and V 8 bases, and 13 bases lay outside the gene matches. The CDR3: CASSPGTGGLLNTGELFF. For the CDR3, the DNA is TGTGCCAGCTCCCCCGGGACAGGGGGTTTATTAAACACCGGGGAGCTGTTTTTT.

This clone has more than one count but fewer than ten. The chain carries TRBV18 and TRBJ1-2; unclear D gene. There are 17 residues in the CDR3. V dropped 3 bases and J dropped 4 bases, with 21 bases sitting between them. CDR1 is KGHSH and CDR2 is LQKENI in the germline V gene. The CDR3 spells CASSPVYDQLEGYGYTF. CDR3 coding DNA: TGTGCCAGCTCACCCGTCTATGACCAGCTGGAGGGCTATGGCTACACCTTC.

The rearrangement joins TRBV5-1 to TRBJ2-7; TRBD1 aligns across 12 bases. The V gene's germline CDR1 is SGHRS and CDR2 YFSETQ. Trimming cost V 0 bases and J 6 bases; bases outside gene matches: 1. CDR3 length: 14 residues. The CDR3 sequence is CASSLGDRGLEQYF. CDR3 nucleotide sequence: TGCGCCAGCAGCTTGGGGGACAGGGGGCTCGAGCAGTACTTC. Using reference TRBV5-1 and TRBJ2-7 for the parts outside the CDR3, the full variable domain is KAGVTQTPRYLIKTRGQQVTLSCSPISGHRSVSWYQQTPGQGLQFLFEYFSETQRNKGNFPGRFSGRQFSNSRSEMNVSTLELGDSALYLCASSLGDRGLEQYFGPGTRLTVT.

The V and J genes are TRBV5-4 and TRBJ2-3, with D hard to call. V was cut by 0 bases and J by 3 bases, with 8 bases left in between. The CDR3 covers 14 residues. The germline V gene has CDR1 SGHNT and CDR2 YYREEE (reference sequence). This chain's CDR3 is CASSLETETDTQYF. The CDR3 DNA follows: TGTGCCAGCAGCTTGGAGACGGAAACAGATACGCAGTATTTT. Full variable domain (rest looked up from reference TRBV5-4 and TRBJ2-3): ETGVTQSPTHLIKTRGQQVTLRCSSQSGHNTVSWYQQALGQGPQFIFQYYREEENGRGNFPPRFSGLQFPNYSSELNVNALELDDSALYLCASSLETETDTQYFGPGTRLTVL.

This chain joins TRBV6-5 and TRBJ1-1, with D unclear. The CDR3 extends over 13 amino acids. Trimming cost V 0 bases and J 3 bases, with 5 bases left between them. Germline assignment: CDR1 MNHEY and CDR2 SVGAGI. The CDR3 DNA reads as TGTGCCAGCAGTTACTCTGAGGACACTGAAGCTTTCTTT. Protein sequence: CASSYSEDTEAFF.

This clone appeared a single time. The chain links TRBV30 to TRBJ1-5, with TRBD1 identical over 8 bases. The CDR3 has 17 amino acids. CDR1 and CDR2 (germline): GTSNPN, SVGIG (reference sequence). J lost 4 bases, V lost 4 bases, and 15 bases had no gene match. Here the CDR3 DNA reads TGTGCCTGGATGGGGACAGGTCATCCTCAGGGGAATCAGCCCCAGCATTTT. This translates into CAWMGTGHPQGNQPQHF. Based on the CDR3 plus reference TRBV30 and TRBJ1-5, the full variable domain is SQTIHQWPATLVQPVGSPLSLECTVEGTSNPNLYWYRQAAGRGLQLLFYSVGIGQISSEVPQNLSASRPQDRQFILSSKKLLLSDSGFYLCAWMGTGHPQGNQPQHFGDGTRLSIL.

There are a few counts of this clone. J is TRBJ1-2 and V is TRBV7-2; unclear D gene. Trimming removed 3 bases from V and 3 bases from J, with 2 bases in between. Per the germline V gene, CDR1 is SGHTA and CDR2 is FQGNSA. This CDR3 spans 11 amino acids. CDR3 sequence: CASSLDYGYTF. The DNA of the CDR3 is TGTGCCAGCAGCTTGGACTATGGCTACACCTTC. Variable domain in full (rest from reference TRBV7-2 and TRBJ1-2): GAGVSQSPSNKVTEKGKDVELRCDPISGHTALYWYRQSLGQGLEFLIYFQGNSAPDKSGLPSDRFSAERTGGSVSTLTIQRTQQEDSAVYLCASSLDYGYTFGSGTRLTVV.

V is TRBV5-1 and J is TRBJ2-7; D possibly corresponds to TRBD1 (6 bases). V lost 7 bases and J 2 bases, leaving 16 bases between the germline ends. The CDR3 contains 14 residues. Germline CDR1 and CDR2: SGHRS and YFSETQ. CDR3 sequence: CASALGGGPYEQYF. DNA for the CDR3: TGCGCCAGCGCCCTCGGTGGGGGCCCCTACGAGCAGTACTTC.

The DNA for the CDR3 is TGTGCCAGCAGCTTAGGGCTAAAGGCCTACCTGGAGCAGTTCTTC. This gives the protein CASSLGLKAYLEQFF. This sequence joins TRBV13 and TRBJ2-1; D gene ambiguous. V lost 0 bases and J 10 bases, leaving 16 bases between the germline ends. CDR1 and CDR2 (germline): PRHDT, FYEKMQ (reference sequence). The CDR3 extends over 15 amino acids.

This rearrangement joins TRBV15 to TRBJ1-6; D not certain. With 6 bases removed from V and 6 bases from J, the gap between germline ends came to 15 bases. CDR1 is LNHNV, CDR2 YYDKDF, per germline (reference sequence). The CDR3 is 15 amino acids. CDR3 sequence (DNA): TGTGCCACCAGAGAGACCAACTCACGTAATTCACCCCTCCACTTT. It is translated as CATRETNSRNSPLHF. Looking up the rest from reference TRBV15 and TRBJ1-6 gives the full variable domain: DAMVIQNPRYQVTQFGKPVTLSCSQTLNHNVMYWYQQKSSQAPKLLFHYYDKDFNNEADTPDNFQSRRPNTSFCFLDIRSPGLGDTAMYLCATRETNSRNSPLHFGNGTRLTVT.

The rearrangement joins TRBV5-4 to TRBJ1-2; unclear D gene. Germline values: CDR1 SGHNT, CDR2 YYREEE (reference sequence). Trimming left V 4 bases short and J 7 bases short, with 14 bases between. This CDR3 has 13 amino acids. CDR3 sequence reads: CASSPSTPRGYTF. CDR3 DNA: TGTGCCAGCAGCCCCTCGACGCCGCGTGGCTACACCTTC.

This clone came up a few times. V gene TRBV30 combines with J gene TRBJ1-2; unclear D gene. This CDR3 is 11 amino acids long. CDR1 GTSNPN and CDR2 SVGIG come from the germline V gene (reference sequence). Between the trimmed V and J ends, which lost 5 bases and 8 bases, there was a span of 12 bases. The CDR3 sequence: CAWDPGWGYTF. The CDR3 DNA reads as TGTGCCTGGGACCCGGGGTGGGGCTACACCTTC.

V is TRBV15 and J is TRBJ2-7; weak D call: TRBD2 (6 bases). This CDR3 contains 16 residues. Germline V gives CDR1 LNHNV, CDR2 YYDKDF (reference sequence). Deletions cut 1 base from V and 3 bases from J, with 16 bases between. CDR3 in DNA: TGTGCCACCAGCAGAGTCGCCGGGACTTCCCTCTACGAGCAGTACTTC. Protein sequence: CATSRVAGTSLYEQYF. The whole variable domain, remainder taken from reference TRBV15 and TRBJ2-7, is DAMVIQNPRYQVTQFGKPVTLSCSQTLNHNVMYWYQQKSSQAPKLLFHYYDKDFNNEADTPDNFQSRRPNTSFCFLDIRSPGLGDTAMYLCATSRVAGTSLYEQYFGPGTRLTVT.

This chain uses TRBV4-2 with TRBJ2-7; no clear D gene. V dropped 0 bases and J dropped 4 bases, with 4 bases sitting between them. Germline V CDR1 and CDR2: LGHNA, YNFKEQ. The CDR3 spans 12 residues. DNA of the CDR3: TGTGCCAGCAGCCAAGATGGGTACGAGCAGTACTTC. Translating gives CASSQDGYEQYF.

This clone was seen a few times. The chain uses TRBV5-4 and TRBJ2-1, with D unresolved. Looked up from germline, CDR1 is SGHNT and CDR2 is YYREEE (reference sequence). V was pared by 4 bases and J by 4 bases, with 12 bases between. CDR3 length: 14 amino acids. The chain's CDR3 is CASSPSDVYNEQFF. In nucleotides, the CDR3 is TGTGCCAGCAGCCCATCGGACGTATACAATGAGCAGTTCTTC. Combining the CDR3 with reference TRBV5-4 and TRBJ2-1 gives the whole variable domain ETGVTQSPTHLIKTRGQQVTLRCSSQSGHNTVSWYQQALGQGPQFIFQYYREEENGRGNFPPRFSGLQFPNYSSELNVNALELDDSALYLCASSPSDVYNEQFFGPGTRLTVL.

The gene calls are TRBV25-1 and TRBJ1-6; 9 bases are a match to TRBD1. The CDR3 contains 18 residues. CDR1 and CDR2 (germline): MGHDK, SYGVNS. The junction had 13 bases not matched to a gene; V was cut back by 1 base and J by 9 bases. The CDR3, as DNA: TGTGCCAGCAGTGAATGGGGCACCGGGACAGGGATTGCTTCACCCCTCCACTTT. The encoded protein is CASSEWGTGTGIASPLHF.

A single count supports this clone. This chain uses TRBV6-5 with TRBJ1-5, with D uncertain. There are 13 residues in the CDR3. V lost 1 base and J 3 bases, leaving 4 bases between the germline ends. Germline V gene lookup returns CDR1 MNHEY and CDR2 SVGAGI. DNA for the CDR3: TGTGCCAGCAGTTACTTGTTCAATCAGCCCCAGCATTTT. Protein: CASSYLFNQPQHF.

This chain uses TRBV7-2 with TRBJ1-2, with TRBD1 as a possible D gene (6 bases). Germline assignment: CDR1 SGHTA and CDR2 FQGNSA. The CDR3 is 16 amino acids. Trimming removed 1 base from V and 4 bases from J, with 16 bases in between. CDR3: CASSLEGGLLIYGYTF. CDR3 bases: TGTGCCAGCAGCTTAGAGGGGGGCCTACTCATCTATGGCTACACCTTC.

This clone occurred a few times. This chain uses TRBV30 with TRBJ2-5, with D perhaps TRBD1 or TRBD2 (6 bases each). CDR3 size: 12 residues. Germline assignment: CDR1 GTSNPN and CDR2 SVGIG (reference sequence). V lost 7 bases and J 4 bases, leaving 13 bases between the germline ends. CDR3 protein: CASEKGGETQYF. CDR3 nucleotides: TGTGCCTCCGAGAAGGGGGGAGAGACCCAGTACTTC.

This clone was recorded a few times. The rearrangement uses TRBV14 and TRBJ2-1, with a weak D call TRBD2 (6 bases). This CDR3 has 16 residues. Germline V gene data show CDR1 as SGHDN and CDR2 as FVKESK. Trimming pared 4 bases from V and 0 bases from J, leaving 13 bases between. This chain's CDR3 is CASSPLARSSYNEQFF. The DNA for the CDR3 is TGTGCCAGCAGCCCTCTAGCGAGGAGCTCCTACAATGAGCAGTTCTTC.

The chain is built from TRBV23-1 and TRBJ1-5; D uncertain. TRBV23-1 is treated as an ORF (open reading frame) with a function not yet certain. V was pared by 2 bases and J by 10 bases, with 9 bases between. The CDR3 loop spans 12 amino acids. The CDR3 sequence: CASSQERLPQHF. CDR3 DNA sequence: TGCGCCAGCAGTCAAGAGAGGCTCCCCCAGCATTTT.

V gene TRBV7-9 combines with J gene TRBJ1-5; D might be TRBD1 (5 bases). Germline V gene sequence: CDR1 SEHNR, CDR2 FQNEAQ (reference sequence). This CDR3 region has 16 residues. V lost 5 bases, J lost 3 bases, and 17 bases lay in between. The CDR3 DNA follows: TGTGCCAGCAGCCTAGGGGTGGGGGTCGACAATCAGCCCCAGCATTTT. Translated: CASSLGVGVDNQPQHF.

This clone was found a few times. The genes are TRBV2 and TRBJ2-7; 8 positions match TRBD1. V lost 11 bases, J lost 1 base, and 4 bases stayed unmatched. The CDR3 loop spans 12 amino acids. The germline V gene encodes CDR1 SNHLY and CDR2 FYNNEI. CDR3 coding DNA: TGTGCCGGAGGACAGGGATCCTACGAGCAGTACTTC. As protein: CAGGQGSYEQYF.